These 13 T cell receptor beta chains came from one sample sequenced in a study of T cells expressing NK-cell markers. TCRdb reprocessed the 5' RACE reads, keeping one entry per CDR3 protein, no DNA. The sample table includes some 440,000 distinct CDR3 sequences. The sequencing input was blood T cells: a sorted CD56 or NKG2C T cell subset, CD4+ or CD8+ T cells, or bulk PBMC T cells (not recorded which). The receptor set was obtained from a woman between 45 and 60 years old in good health.

The V gene is TRBV19, the J gene TRBJ1-4; absent DNA, TCRdb's TRBD1 call cannot be checked. In germline, CDR1 is LNHDA, CDR2 SQIVND (reference sequence). The CDR3 totals 15 residues. This chain's CDR3 is CASSIATGGYEKLFF.

V gene TRBV12-3 or TRBV12-4 combines with J gene TRBJ1-2; lacking DNA, the TRBD1 call made by TCRdb goes unchecked. The CDR3 has 15 residues. The CDR3 spells CASSLRRAILYGYTF.

This chain uses TRBV5-1 with TRBJ2-7. This CDR3 region has 14 residues. The germline V gene has CDR1 SGHRS and CDR2 YFSETQ. The CDR3 spells CASSQTRYSYEQYF.

V gene TRBV19 combines with J gene TRBJ1-2. The CDR3 is 13 amino acids. Germline CDR1 reads LNHDA; CDR2 reads SQIVND (reference sequence). CDR3 protein: CASSQGRWMGYTF.

The chain recombines TRBV20-1 with TRBJ1-5; TCRdb's D call, TRBD1, is unchecked because there is no DNA. CDR3 length: 13 residues. Germline V gives CDR1 DFQATT, CDR2 SNEGSKA (reference sequence). The CDR3 region is CSAVRQADSSQHF.

This chain joins TRBV5-1 and TRBJ2-1; TCRdb returns TRBD2, unconfirmable since there is no DNA. The CDR3 contains 15 residues. Germline V CDR1 and CDR2: SGHRS, YFSETQ. CDR3 amino acids: CASSSTSGVYNEQFF. The whole variable domain, filled in from reference TRBV5-1 and TRBJ2-1, reads KAGVTQTPRYLIKTRGQQVTLSCSPISGHRSVSWYQQTPGQGLQFLFEYFSETQRNKGNFPGRFSGRQFSNSRSEMNVSTLELGDSALYLCASSSTSGVYNEQFFGPGTRLTVL.

The rearrangement uses TRBV3-1 and TRBJ1-2. CDR1 is LGHDT and CDR2 is YNNKEL in the germline V gene (reference sequence). The CDR3 is 15 amino acids. The CDR3 sequence is CASSQDGHLPGGYTF.

The rearrangement links TRBV12-3 or TRBV12-4 to TRBJ2-5; as DNA is missing, the TRBD1 call by TCRdb cannot be tested. The CDR3 loop spans 14 amino acids. The CDR3 loop is CASSKPGEKETQYF.

The chain employs TRBV4-1 and TRBJ2-1. This CDR3 has 16 residues. CDR1 is MGHRA and CDR2 is YSYEKL in the germline V gene. The CDR3 region is CASSQDLSNPYNEQFF.

V gene TRBV20-1 combines with J gene TRBJ2-1; checking the TCRdb D call of TRBD2 is not possible without DNA. The CDR3 has 15 amino acids. CDR1 and CDR2 (germline): DFQATT, SNEGSKA (reference sequence). The CDR3 spells CSATRLAGLYNEQFF.

The chain joins TRBV29-1 to TRBJ2-3; with no DNA, the TCRdb D assignment of TRBD1 cannot be verified. The length of the CDR3 is 12 residues. Germline loops: CDR1 SQVTM, CDR2 ANQGSEA. CDR3: CSVEPLSDTQYF.

The chain combines TRBV7-2 with TRBJ1-1; TCRdb calls TRBD1, which cannot be checked without DNA. The germline V gene has CDR1 SGHTA and CDR2 FQGNSA. This CDR3 contains 15 residues. CDR3 sequence: CASSETTGKKGEAFF.

The chain recombines TRBV27 with TRBJ2-1. CDR3 size: 16 residues. In germline, CDR1 is MNHEY, CDR2 SMNVEV (reference sequence). CDR3 region: CASSLSPRTTYNEQFF.